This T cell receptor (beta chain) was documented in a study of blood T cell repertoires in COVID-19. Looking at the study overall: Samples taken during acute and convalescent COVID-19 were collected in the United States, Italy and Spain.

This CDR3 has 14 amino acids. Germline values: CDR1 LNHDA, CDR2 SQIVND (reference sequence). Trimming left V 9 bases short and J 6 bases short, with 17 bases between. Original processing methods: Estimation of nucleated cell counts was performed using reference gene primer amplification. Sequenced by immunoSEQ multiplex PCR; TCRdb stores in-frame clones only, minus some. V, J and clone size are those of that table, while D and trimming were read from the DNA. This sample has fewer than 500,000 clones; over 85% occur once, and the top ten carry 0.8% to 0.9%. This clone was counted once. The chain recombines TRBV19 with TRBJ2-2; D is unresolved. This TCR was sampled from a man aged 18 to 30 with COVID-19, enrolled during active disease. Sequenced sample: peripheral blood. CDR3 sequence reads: CASGGASPPGELFF. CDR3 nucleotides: TGTGCCAGCGGCGGCGCGTCGCCCCCCGGGGAGCTGTTTTTT.